The subject of this entry is one TCR beta chain. Libraries were prepared by immunoSEQ multiplex PCR; TCRdb keeps only in-frame clonotypes and omits some of them. The table has about 69,000 clones, 79% seen once. The data were taken from a study of blood T cell repertoires in COVID-19. V was clipped by 0 bases and J by 4 bases, with 3 bases between them. The CDR3 has 12 amino acids. Looked up from germline, CDR1 is SGHDN and CDR2 is FVKESK. The source of this sequence is a man aged 60-69 years with acute or convalescent COVID-19. What was sequenced was peripheral blood. The rearrangement uses TRBV14 and TRBJ1-2; D unclear. DNA for the CDR3: TGTGCCAGCAGCCAAGAAGCCTATGGCTACACCTTC. The encoded protein is CASSQEAYGYTF.